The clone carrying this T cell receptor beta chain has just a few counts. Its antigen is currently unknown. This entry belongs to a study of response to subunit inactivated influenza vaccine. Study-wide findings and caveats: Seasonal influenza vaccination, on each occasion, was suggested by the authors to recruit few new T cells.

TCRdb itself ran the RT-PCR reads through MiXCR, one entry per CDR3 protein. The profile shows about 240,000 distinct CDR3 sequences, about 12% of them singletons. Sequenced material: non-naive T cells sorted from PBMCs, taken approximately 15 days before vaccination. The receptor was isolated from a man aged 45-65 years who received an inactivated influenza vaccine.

CDR3 region: CSAEDGDPNQPQHF. The CDR3, as DNA: TGCAGTGCTGAGGACGGGGACCCCAATCAGCCCCAGCATTTT. The J gene is TRBJ1-5, the V gene TRBV20-1; maybe TRBD1 (5 bases). V lost 5 bases, J lost 3 bases, and 14 bases lay in between. Per the germline V gene, CDR1 is DFQATT and CDR2 is SNEGSKA (reference sequence). The CDR3 has 14 amino acids.